Included here is one T cell receptor beta chain sequence, with context. Its antigen is not identified. The library was made from cDNA and included unique molecular identifiers. MiXCR, applied by TCRdb to the PCR reads, yields one record per CDR3 protein. The profile shows around 710,000 distinct CDR3 sequences, roughly 46% of them singletons. V was cut by 7 bases and J by 6 bases, with 16 bases left in between. The CDR3 extends over 14 amino acids. The germline CDR1 and CDR2 sequences are SGHAT and FQNNGV. This specimen belongs to a study of post-analysis software for immune sequencing data. Findings and caveats of the study: About five TRBV segments were more frequent in patients than controls; TRBV5-6, TRBV5-1 and TRBV20-1 belonged to this group. Those with multiple sclerosis, the patient group, showed significantly lower normalized Chao1 diversity than controls.

The V gene is TRBV11-2, the J gene TRBJ2-1; tentatively, D is TRBD1 (6 bases). The sequencing input was blood. This sequence originates from a girl between 10 and 17 years old with multiple sclerosis. CDR3 in DNA: TGTGCCAGCATCGCTTGGGGGCCCCTCAATGAGCAGTTCTTC. Its translation is CASIAWGPLNEQFF.